Included here is one T cell receptor (beta chain) sequence, with context. The germline CDR1 and CDR2 sequences are MNHNY and SVGAGI (reference sequence). CDR3 size: 17 residues. The V end was cut by 5 bases, the J end by 0 bases, with 20 bases between. This sample stems from a study of blood T cell repertoires in COVID-19. At the level of the study: Samples representing acute and convalescent COVID-19 were sourced from the United States, Italy and Spain.

Categorization into cohorts depended on clinical history that participants reported. In the 2 weeks before study entry, exposed participants met a COVID-19 case, which was PCR-confirmed or clinician-diagnosed. Under the authors' procedure: Amplification with reference gene primers provided the estimates of nucleated cell counts. TCRdb's table, derived via immunoSEQ multiplex PCR, lists solely in-frame clones and lacks some. D and trimming were read from the DNA, whereas the V and J calls and clone size are those reported in that table. The sample consists of 130,000 to 150,000 clones, about 83% of them appearing once.

Sequencing was performed on PBMCs or T cells enriched from blood (not recorded which). The TCR originated in a woman in her forties or fifties who had been exposed to COVID-19. The V call is TRBV6-6, the J call TRBJ2-7; D perhaps matches TRBD2 (6 bases). CDR3 sequence reads: CASSRTFSGLSSYEQYF. CDR3 sequence (DNA): TGTGCCAGCAGTCGAACCTTCAGCGGGTTAAGCTCCTACGAGCAGTACTTC.